This T cell receptor beta chain was captured by sequencing in a study of blood T cell repertoires in COVID-19. In the study overall: Samples taken during acute and convalescent COVID-19 were collected in the United States, Italy and Spain. From T cells, B-cell-depleted T cells, or PBMCs came the material, which was cDNA or gDNA.

Cohort assignment relied on participant-reported clinical history. Donors of Cohort 3 who recovered were those that had two negative PCRs, clearance, or symptom resolution. This clone was seen a single time. Per germline, CDR1 GTSNPN and CDR2 SVGIG (reference sequence). J lost 7 bases, V lost 1 base, and 6 bases had no gene match. The CDR3 contains 14 residues. This table comes from immunoSEQ multiplex PCR, and its TCRdb copy is limited to in-frame clones, with some not included. The repertoire includes around 290,000 clones, about nine tenths of them detected once, and more than 0.95% sits in the top ten.

The source is a woman aged 25 to 45 who had recovered from COVID-19. Sequencing used PBMCs or T cells enriched from blood (not recorded which). The rearrangement joins TRBV30 to TRBJ1-4, with 7 bases aligning to TRBD1. DNA of the CDR3: TGTGCCTGGAGTGCGAATAACAGGGGTGAAAAACTGTTTTTT. Residues: CAWSANNRGEKLFF.